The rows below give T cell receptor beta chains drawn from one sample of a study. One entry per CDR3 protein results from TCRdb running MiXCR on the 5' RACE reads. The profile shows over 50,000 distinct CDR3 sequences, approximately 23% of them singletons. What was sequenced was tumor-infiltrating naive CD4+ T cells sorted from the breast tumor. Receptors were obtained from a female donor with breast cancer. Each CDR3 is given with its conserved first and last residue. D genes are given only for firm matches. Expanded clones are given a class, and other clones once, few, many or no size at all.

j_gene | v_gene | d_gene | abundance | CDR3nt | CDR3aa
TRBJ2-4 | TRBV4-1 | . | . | TGCGCCAGCAGCCCGGTGGGGATAAGAAACATTCAGTACTTC | CASSPVGIRNIQYF
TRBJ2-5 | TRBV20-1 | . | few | TGCAGTGCTAGAGGGGGTACTCAAGAGACCCAGTACTTC | CSARGGTQETQYF
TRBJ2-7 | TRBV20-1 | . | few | TGCAGTGCCCCTACTCGTGGCTCCTACGAGCAGTACTTC | CSAPTRGSYEQYF
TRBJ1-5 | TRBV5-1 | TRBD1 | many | TGCGCCAGCAGACAGGGGGTAACGGGCAATCAGCCCCAGCATTTT | CASRQGVTGNQPQHF
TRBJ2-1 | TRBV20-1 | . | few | TGCAGTGCTAGAAGTCCCATGGGCGGGGATCAGAATGAGCAGTTCTTC | CSARSPMGGDQNEQFF
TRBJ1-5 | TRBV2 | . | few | TGTGCCGGCAGGGGAATGGTCAATCAGCCCCAGCATTTT | CAGRGMVNQPQHF
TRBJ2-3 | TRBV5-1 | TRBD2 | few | TGCGCCAGCAGGGGACTAGCGGGAGCAGATACGCAGTATTTT | CASRGLAGADTQYF
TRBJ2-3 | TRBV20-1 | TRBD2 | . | TGCAGTGCTGAAGCGGGAGAAGGGTGGTCTACAGATACGCAGTATTTT | CSAEAGEGWSTDTQYF
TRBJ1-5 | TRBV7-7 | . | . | TGTGCCAGCAGCCTAGCTAATCAGCCCCAGCATTTT | CASSLANQPQHF
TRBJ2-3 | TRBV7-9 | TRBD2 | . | TGTGCCAGCAGTTCGGGACTAGCGGGAGACACGCAGTATTTT | CASSSGLAGDTQYF
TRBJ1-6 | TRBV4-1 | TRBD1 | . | TGCGCCAGCAGTCGTGGTCGGGGACAGGGTGGTGCACCCCTCCACTTT | CASSRGRGQGGAPLHF
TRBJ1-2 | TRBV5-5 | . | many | TGTGCCAGCAGCTTGGGATTGTGGAACAGGTCTAACTATGGCTACACCTTC | CASSLGLWNRSNYGYTF
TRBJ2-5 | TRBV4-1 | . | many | TGCGCCAGCAGCCAGAGGCCGAGGGGGACCCAGTACTTC | CASSQRPRGTQYF
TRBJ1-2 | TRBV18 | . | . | TGTGCCAGCTCGCGCTATGGACAGACCCAGGATAACTATGGCTACACCTTC | CASSRYGQTQDNYGYTF
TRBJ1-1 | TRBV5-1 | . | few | TGCGCCAGCAGCTGGGACGGCCGGAGTGAAGCTTTCTTT | CASSWDGRSEAFF
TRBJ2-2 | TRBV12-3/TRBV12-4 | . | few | TGTGCCAGCAGTTCGGCAGGGCCGTTGTCCGGGGAGCTGTTTTTT | CASSSAGPLSGELFF
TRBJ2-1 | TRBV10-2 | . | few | TGCGCCAGCAGTCCCCAAGGGGCGGACAATGAGCAGTTCTTC | CASSPQGADNEQFF
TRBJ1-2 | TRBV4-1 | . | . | TGCGCCAGCAGCCACGACAGTAACCATGGCTACACCTTC | CASSHDSNHGYTF
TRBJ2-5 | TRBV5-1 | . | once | TGCGCCAGCAGCTTGTTAAGAGCGGAAAAGACCCAGTACTTC | CASSLLRAEKTQYF
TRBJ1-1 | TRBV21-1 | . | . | TGTGCCAGCAGCAAAGATGACGGAATGAACACTGAAGCTTTCTTT | CASSKDDGMNTEAFF
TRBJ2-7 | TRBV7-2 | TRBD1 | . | TGTGCCAGCAGCCCCCGACAGGGTTACGAGCAGTACTTC | CASSPRQGYEQYF
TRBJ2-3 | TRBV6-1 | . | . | TGTGCCAGCAGTGAAACGTTGTCTCGCACAGATACGCAGTATTTT | CASSETLSRTDTQYF
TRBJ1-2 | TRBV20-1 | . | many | TGCAGTGTCCTGCTCGGGGGGGATGGCTACACCTTC | CSVLLGGDGYTF
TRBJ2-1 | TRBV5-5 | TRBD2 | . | TGTGCCAGCAGCTTTGAAGCGGGGGGGGCCTACAATGAGCAGTTCTTC | CASSFEAGGAYNEQFF